The 27 T cell receptor beta chains presented below share a single source sample, sequenced in a study of blood T cell repertoires in COVID-19. The protocol was immunoSEQ multiplex PCR, while the TCRdb copy is restricted to in-frame clones and leaves out a portion. The sample carries 250,000 to 350,000 clones, over 75% recorded once. The material sequenced was PBMCs or T cells enriched from blood (not recorded which). Every receptor here comes from a woman aged 25 to 39 who had recovered from COVID-19.

The rearrangement uses TRBV5-8 and TRBJ1-4, with D possibly matching TRBD1 (5 bases). The V end lost 6 bases, the J end lost 7 bases, and 13 bases lay between the germline ends. The length of the CDR3 is 13 residues. The germline CDR1 and CDR2 sequences are SGHTS and YDEGEE. As DNA, the CDR3 is TGTGCCAGCAACCAGGGCGTTGGTGAAAAACTGTTTTTT. This encodes CASNQGVGEKLFF.

The chain couples TRBV5-1 to TRBJ2-3; 9 nucleotides agree with TRBD2. This CDR3 comprises 14 residues. From germline, CDR1 is SGHRS and CDR2 YFSETQ. The J segment lost 4 bases and the V segment lost 4 bases, leaving 4 bases of the junction unmatched. The CDR3 here is CASSKLAGSDTQYF. As DNA, the CDR3 is TGCGCCAGCAGCAAACTAGCGGGCTCAGATACGCAGTATTTT.

Only one count was recorded for this clone. This chain connects TRBV12-1 to TRBJ2-2; the table's D call of TRBD1 was not tested on the DNA. TRBV12-1 is labeled a pseudogene. The CDR3 consists of 16 residues. The CDR3 nucleotides are TGTGCCAGCAGCTCAGGGGACAGGAGGAGCACCGGGGAGCTGTTTTTT. Encoded protein: CASSSGDRRSTGELFF.

This clone has just one count. The gene calls are TRBV28 and TRBJ2-7, with 7 bases lining up with TRBD2. J was trimmed by 2 bases and V by 6 bases; bases with no gene match: 7. The CDR3 consists of 14 residues. The germline V gene has CDR1 MDHEN and CDR2 SYDVKM. The CDR3 loop reads CASSPGGSPYEQYF. The CDR3 bases are TGTGCCAGCAGCCCCGGGGGGTCTCCCTACGAGCAGTACTTC.

The chain is built from TRBV2 and TRBJ2-7, with D possibly matching TRBD2 (7 bases). Trimming took off 3 bases at V and 7 bases at J, with 25 bases between the two ends. The CDR3 extends over 17 amino acids. Germline V gene sequence: CDR1 SNHLY, CDR2 FYNNEI. For the CDR3, the DNA is TGTGCCAGCAGTGAGGCAATAGGGGGGGCAGGGTTTATGGAGCAGTACTTC. This sequence encodes CASSEAIGGAGFMEQYF.

This rearrangement joins TRBV5-4 to TRBJ1-5; the match to TRBD1 covers 7 bases. CDR1 is SGHNT and CDR2 is YYREEE in the germline V gene (reference sequence). CDR3 length equals 14 residues. Germline trimming cut 6 bases from V and 3 bases from J; bases unmatched to any gene: 6. Written as DNA, the CDR3 is TGTGCCAGCAACCCGGGACAGAACAATCAGCCCCAGCATTTT. It encodes CASNPGQNNQPQHF.

V and J are TRBV19 and TRBJ1-2, with D maybe TRBD1 (5 bases). The V and J ends lost 5 bases and 4 bases respectively, with 8 bases between them. Germline V gene data show CDR1 as LNHDA and CDR2 as SQIVND (reference sequence). The length of the CDR3 is 12 residues. The CDR3, as DNA: TGTGCCAGTAGTTCCGGGGGCTATGGCTACACCTTC. This encodes CASSSGGYGYTF.

The rearrangement joins TRBV11-2 to TRBJ1-1, with D uncertain. CDR3 size: 17 residues. CDR1 and CDR2 (germline): SGHAT, FQNNGV. V dropped 5 bases and J dropped 10 bases, with 29 bases sitting between them. Here the CDR3 reads CASSPRTLGGSHEGAFF. Written as DNA, the CDR3 is TGTGCCAGCAGCCCCCGTACCCTCGGCGGCAGCCACGAAGGAGCTTTCTTT.

The rearrangement uses TRBV19 and TRBJ2-6; D ambiguous. Germline values: CDR1 LNHDA, CDR2 SQIVND (reference sequence). V lost 5 bases to trimming and J lost 0 bases, with 8 bases between them. The CDR3 consists of 15 residues. CDR3 nucleotide sequence: TGTGCCAGTAGTCAGGCCGTCTCTGGGGCCAACGTCCTGACTTTC. Its protein product is CASSQAVSGANVLTF.

The chain combines TRBV28 with TRBJ1-6, with D perhaps TRBD1 (6 bases). Trimming cost V 6 bases and J 6 bases, with 12 bases left between them. Germline CDR1 reads MDHEN; CDR2 reads SYDVKM. The CDR3 length is 14 residues. The CDR3 loop is CASSPGQINSPLHF. The CDR3 region has the DNA TGTGCCAGCAGCCCCGGACAGATTAATTCACCCCTCCACTTT.

In its sample, this clone was seen once. The V and J genes are TRBV5-6 and TRBJ2-1; D is unresolved. Germline V gene sequence: CDR1 SGHDT, CDR2 YYEEEE. V was pared by 5 bases and J by 7 bases, with 13 bases between. The CDR3 runs 13 residues. This CDR3 reads CASSKLPGNEQFF. DNA of the CDR3: TGTGCCAGCAGTAAGCTGCCAGGAAATGAGCAGTTCTTC. Combining the CDR3 with reference TRBV5-6 and TRBJ2-1 gives the whole variable domain DAGVTQSPTHLIKTRGQQVTLRCSPKSGHDTVSWYQQALGQGPQFIFQYYEEEERQRGNFPDRFSGHQFPNYSSELNVNALLLGDSALYLCASSKLPGNEQFFGPGTRLTVL.

The rearrangement joins TRBV4-1 to TRBJ2-7; D is possibly TRBD2 (6 bases). In germline, CDR1 is MGHRA, CDR2 YSYEKL. The ends were cut back, 4 bases at V and 3 bases at J, with 19 bases in the middle. The CDR3 contains 16 residues. The CDR3 protein is CASSLSRVEEGYEQYF. In nucleotides, the CDR3 is TGCGCCAGCAGCCTGTCTCGGGTCGAGGAGGGCTACGAGCAGTACTTC.

The V and J genes are TRBV7-9 and TRBJ2-7; TRBD1 agrees at 8 bases. Unmatched junction bases numbered 12, after V lost 6 bases and J lost 2 bases. The CDR3 sequence is 16 residues long. Looked up from germline, CDR1 is SEHNR and CDR2 is FQNEAQ (reference sequence). In DNA form, the CDR3 reads TGTGCCAGCAGTCTCGGACGGACAGGGTCGGCCTACGAGCAGTACTTC. Encoded protein: CASSLGRTGSAYEQYF.

This chain joins TRBV15 and TRBJ1-5; no clear D gene. V shed 0 bases and J shed 7 bases, with 4 bases lying between them. CDR3 size: 12 residues. CDR1 and CDR2 from the germline V gene are LNHNV and YYDKDF (reference sequence). CDR3 in DNA: TGTGCCACCAGCAGAGATATACAGCCCCAGCATTTT. Protein: CATSRDIQPQHF.

The V gene is TRBV6-1, the J gene TRBJ1-2; tentative D call: TRBD1 (6 bases). The V gene lost 3 bases and the J gene lost 2 bases, with 10 bases spanning the gap. The CDR3 is 14 residues long. In germline, CDR1 is MNHNS, CDR2 SASEGT. The CDR3 bases are TGTGCCAGCAGTGACAGGGGTTTGAACTATGGCTACACCTTC. It specifies CASSDRGLNYGYTF.

The genes are TRBV28 and TRBJ2-3; the D is unclear. Trimming left V 5 bases short and J 3 bases short, with 12 bases between. The germline V gene encodes CDR1 MDHEN and CDR2 SYDVKM. This CDR3 contains 14 residues. CDR3: CASSISPITDTQYF. The CDR3 nucleotides read TGTGCCAGCAGTATCTCCCCTATAACAGATACGCAGTATTTT.

The V and J genes are TRBV2 and TRBJ2-1; maybe TRBD2 (5 bases). Germline CDR1 and CDR2: SNHLY and FYNNEI. The CDR3 is 13 residues long. Written as DNA, the CDR3 is TGTGCGACGGCAAGCAGCGGCTCCAATGAGCAGTTCTTC. This codes for CATASSGSNEQFF.

This sequence joins TRBV27 and TRBJ1-5; possible D gene TRBD1, 5 bases. CDR1 MNHEY and CDR2 SMNVEV come from the germline V gene (reference sequence). The CDR3 has 16 amino acids. With 5 bases removed from V and 1 base from J, the gap between germline ends came to 15 bases. The CDR3 here is CASSPAQGLSNQPQHF. For the CDR3, the DNA is TGTGCCAGCAGTCCCGCCCAGGGCCTAAGCAATCAGCCCCAGCATTTT.

The rearrangement uses TRBV24-1 and TRBJ2-1; TRBD2 aligns across 10 bases. Germline loops: CDR1 KGHDR, CDR2 SFDVKD. The trim removed 0 bases at V and 7 bases at J, leaving 8 bases unmatched. The CDR3 loop spans 17 amino acids. The CDR3 spells CATSDLQGLAGENEQFF. CDR3 coding DNA: TGTGCCACCAGTGATTTGCAAGGGCTAGCGGGGGAGAATGAGCAGTTCTTC.

This clone was seen more than once but under ten times. The V and J genes are TRBV10-3 and TRBJ2-4; a weak D match, TRBD1 (6 bases). The CDR3 is made up of 15 amino acids. Germline assignment: CDR1 ENHRY and CDR2 SYGVKD. The V end was cut by 4 bases, the J end by 0 bases, with 10 bases between. CDR3 protein: CAISGTGLAKNIQYF. CDR3 DNA: TGTGCCATCAGTGGAACAGGGCTAGCCAAAAACATTCAGTACTTC.

In its sample, this clone was seen many times. This sequence joins TRBV20-1 and TRBJ2-1; TRBD2 agrees at 10 bases. Per the germline V gene, CDR1 is DFQATT and CDR2 is SNEGSKA (reference sequence). V was clipped by 3 bases and J by 9 bases; unmatched bases: 11. The CDR3 has 15 residues. The CDR3 sequence is CSASPSGRDPSEQFF. The DNA for the CDR3 is TGCAGTGCTAGTCCCAGCGGGAGGGACCCAAGTGAGCAGTTCTTC.

V is TRBV18 and J is TRBJ2-5; 9 bases fit TRBD2. This CDR3 spans 16 amino acids. V trimming: 2 bases; J trimming: 2 bases; junction bases outside the gene matches: 6. Germline CDR1 is KGHSH and CDR2 is LQKENI. As DNA, the CDR3 is TGTGCCAGCTCACCAGGGCTAGCGGGGACACAAGAGACCCAGTACTTC. Its protein product is CASSPGLAGTQETQYF.

The gene calls are TRBV4-2 and TRBJ2-3; 11 nucleotides align to TRBD2. V was pared by 0 bases and J by 1 base, with 3 bases of the junction left unmatched. Looked up from germline, CDR1 is LGHNA and CDR2 is YNFKEQ. The CDR3 extends over 17 amino acids. The chain's CDR3 is CASSQDPGLAGTDTQYF. Written as DNA, the CDR3 is TGTGCCAGCAGCCAAGACCCGGGACTAGCGGGCACAGATACGCAGTATTTT.

The chain links TRBV28 to TRBJ1-2, with 7 bases identical to TRBD1. This CDR3 is built from 15 residues. CDR1 and CDR2 from the germline V gene are MDHEN and SYDVKM. Losses at the gene ends were 5 bases for V and 2 bases for J; bases not matched to a gene: 8. Here the CDR3 reads CASSLDRVGNYGYTF. CDR3 nucleotides: TGTGCCAGCAGTCTAGACAGGGTTGGGAACTATGGCTACACCTTC.

The rearrangement uses TRBV11-3 and TRBJ1-1; TRBD1 might be the D (5 bases). V was trimmed by 2 bases and J by 3 bases, leaving 7 bases between them. The length of the CDR3 is 13 residues. Germline CDR1 reads SGHNT; CDR2 reads YENEEA. The CDR3 is CASSLMGHTEAFF. The CDR3 bases are TGTGCCAGCAGCTTAATGGGGCACACTGAAGCTTTCTTT.

The chain uses TRBV7-9 and TRBJ2-1; 8 bases fit TRBD2. With V trimmed by 5 bases and J by 0 bases, 6 bases remained unmatched. The CDR3 contains 16 residues. Looked up from germline, CDR1 is SEHNR and CDR2 is FQNEAQ (reference sequence). This chain's CDR3 is CASSLRGAVSYNEQFF. The DNA for the CDR3 is TGTGCCAGCAGCCTGCGGGGGGCAGTCTCCTACAATGAGCAGTTCTTC.

The genes are TRBV7-8 and TRBJ1-4; D ambiguous. V was shortened by 1 base and J by 2 bases, with 11 bases between the two germline ends. Germline-derived CDR1 and CDR2 are SGHVS and FQNEAQ. The CDR3 contains 16 residues. CDR3 loop: CASSLVRSATNEKLFF. CDR3 sequence (DNA): TGTGCCAGCAGCTTAGTACGGTCCGCGACTAATGAAAAACTGTTTTTT. The full variable domain, its missing parts supplied by reference TRBV7-8 and TRBJ1-4, is GAGVSQSPRYKVAKRGQDVALRCDPISGHVSLFWYQQALGQGPEFLTYFQNEAQLDKSGLPSDRFFAERPEGSVSTLKIQRTQQEDSAVYLCASSLVRSATNEKLFFGSGTQLSVL.